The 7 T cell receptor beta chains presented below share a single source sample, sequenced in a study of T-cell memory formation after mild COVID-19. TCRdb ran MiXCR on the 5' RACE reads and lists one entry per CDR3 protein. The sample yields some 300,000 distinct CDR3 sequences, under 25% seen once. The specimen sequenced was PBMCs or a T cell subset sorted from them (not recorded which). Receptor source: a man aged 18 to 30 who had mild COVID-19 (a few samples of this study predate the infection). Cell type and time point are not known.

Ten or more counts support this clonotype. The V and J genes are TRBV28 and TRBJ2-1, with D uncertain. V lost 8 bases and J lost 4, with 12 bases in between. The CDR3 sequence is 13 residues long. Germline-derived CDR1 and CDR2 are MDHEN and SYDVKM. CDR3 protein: CASGISGYNEQFF. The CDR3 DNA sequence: TGTGCCAGCGGAATTTCAGGATACAATGAGCAGTTCTTC. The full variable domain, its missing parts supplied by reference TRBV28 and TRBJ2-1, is DVKVTQSSRYLVKRTGEKVFLECVQDMDHENMFWYRQDPGLGLRLIYFSYDVKMKEKGDIPEGYSVSREKKERFSLILESASTNQTSMYLCASGISGYNEQFFGPGTRLTVL.

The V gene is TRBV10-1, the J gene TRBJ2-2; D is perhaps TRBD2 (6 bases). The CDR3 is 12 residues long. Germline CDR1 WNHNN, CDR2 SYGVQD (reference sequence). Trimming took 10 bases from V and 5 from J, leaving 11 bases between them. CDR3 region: CATARGTGELFF. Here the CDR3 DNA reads TGCGCCACTGCCCGGGGGACCGGGGAGCTGTTTTTT.

The CDR3 DNA follows: TGTGCCAGCAGCCCACCCGACGGGGGCACGGCCGGGGAGCTGTTTTTT. Its protein is CASSPPDGGTAGELFF. The V gene is TRBV2, the J gene TRBJ2-2, with D tentatively TRBD1 or TRBD2 (6 bases each). The germline V and J ends were trimmed by 6 bases and 6 bases, with 20 bases remaining between them. CDR3 length equals 16 residues. Germline loops: CDR1 SNHLY, CDR2 FYNNEI.

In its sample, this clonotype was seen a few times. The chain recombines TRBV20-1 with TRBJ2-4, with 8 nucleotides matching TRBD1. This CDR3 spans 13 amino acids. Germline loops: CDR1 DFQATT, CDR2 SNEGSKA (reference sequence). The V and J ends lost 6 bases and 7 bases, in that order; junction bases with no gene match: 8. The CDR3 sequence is CSAPGTGVNIQYF. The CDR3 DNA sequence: TGCAGTGCCCCCGGGACAGGAGTCAACATTCAGTACTTC.

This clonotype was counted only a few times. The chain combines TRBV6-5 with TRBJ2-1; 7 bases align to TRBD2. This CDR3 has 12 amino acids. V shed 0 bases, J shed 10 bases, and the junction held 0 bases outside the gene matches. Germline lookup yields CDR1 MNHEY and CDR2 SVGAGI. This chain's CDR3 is CASSYSGLEQFF. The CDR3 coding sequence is TGTGCCAGCAGTTACTCGGGACTAGAGCAGTTCTTC.

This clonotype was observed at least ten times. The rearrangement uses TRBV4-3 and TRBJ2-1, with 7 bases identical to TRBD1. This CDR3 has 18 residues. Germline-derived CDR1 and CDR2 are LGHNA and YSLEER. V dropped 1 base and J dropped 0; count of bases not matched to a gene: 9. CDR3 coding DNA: TGCGCCAGCAGCCAAGTGGATACCCGGGACAGCTCCTACAATGAGCAGTTCTTC. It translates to CASSQVDTRDSSYNEQFF.

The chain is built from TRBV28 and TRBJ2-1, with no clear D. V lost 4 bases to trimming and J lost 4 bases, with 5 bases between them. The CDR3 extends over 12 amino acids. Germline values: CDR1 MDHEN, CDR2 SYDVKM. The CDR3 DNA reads TGTGCCAGCAGTTGGGATTACAATGAGCAGTTCTTC. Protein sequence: CASSWDYNEQFF. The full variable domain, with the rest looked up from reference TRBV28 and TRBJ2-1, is DVKVTQSSRYLVKRTGEKVFLECVQDMDHENMFWYRQDPGLGLRLIYFSYDVKMKEKGDIPEGYSVSREKKERFSLILESASTNQTSMYLCASSWDYNEQFFGPGTRLTVL.